This passage covers 11 T cell receptor beta chains from one sample sequenced in a study of blood T cells in healthy people across ages. Combining a sample-barcoded 5' primer with a J-beta primer mix, a second PCR ran for about 7 to 11 cycles. TCRdb passed the 5' RACE reads through MiXCR, listing each CDR3 protein once. Of roughly 860,000 distinct CDR3 sequences in the sample, around 68% were seen once. The source material was blood. These receptors were collected from a man between 25 and 39 years old in good health.

This clonotype was observed many times. One end of the junction is discordant with germline, which a read error may explain. The J gene is TRBJ2-7, the V gene TRBV7-2; 9 bases are a match to TRBD1. This CDR3 is 14 amino acids long. Germline V gene sequence: CDR1 SGHTA, CDR2 FQGNSA. The CDR3 nucleotides are TGTGCTAGCAGCCCGGGGACAGGGCATTACGAGCAGTACTTC. It specifies CASSPGTGHYEQYF.

The V call is TRBV20-1, the J call TRBJ2-1, with 9 bases identical to TRBD1. This CDR3 has 13 residues. Germline-derived CDR1 and CDR2 are DFQATT and SNEGSKA (reference sequence). The J segment lost 7 bases and the V segment lost 6 bases, leaving 7 bases of the junction unmatched. CDR3 loop: CSAYNRGRNEQFF. For the CDR3, the DNA is TGCAGTGCGTATAACAGGGGGCGGAATGAGCAGTTCTTC.

Notes on this clonotype: Sequence at one end of the junction differs from germline and may be a read error. The chain links TRBV5-1 to TRBJ1-2; 9 bases align to TRBD1. Germline V gene lookup returns CDR1 SGHRS and CDR2 YFSETQ. The CDR3 runs to 16 residues. The CDR3 nucleotides read TGCGCCAGCAGAAATCTGTACAGGGGGCAGAACTATGGCTACGCCTTC. Translation gives CASRNLYRGQNYGYAF.

In its sample, this clonotype was seen a few times. The chain recombines TRBV5-1 with TRBJ1-6; D remains ambiguous. The CDR3 consists of 16 residues. Deletions cut 4 bases from V and 7 bases from J, with 18 bases between. The germline V gene has CDR1 SGHRS and CDR2 YFSETQ. The chain's CDR3 is CASSPVSEDLNSPLHF. In DNA form, the CDR3 reads TGCGCCAGCAGCCCCGTAAGCGAAGATTTAAATTCACCCCTCCACTTT.

The chain links TRBV6-5 to TRBJ2-7, with 7 bases that match TRBD1. In germline, CDR1 is MNHEY, CDR2 SVGAGI. The CDR3 covers 13 residues. Trimming removed 11 bases from V and 0 bases from J; junction bases left unmatched: 7. This CDR3 reads CAVRGTSSYEQYF. The DNA of the CDR3 is TGTGCCGTCAGGGGGACGAGCTCCTACGAGCAGTACTTC.

The chain employs TRBV20-1 and TRBJ2-7; D remains ambiguous. Germline assignment: CDR1 DFQATT and CDR2 SNEGSKA (reference sequence). CDR3 length: 14 amino acids. The ends were cut back, 0 bases at V and 3 bases at J, with 12 bases in the middle. The CDR3 sequence: CSARDQALNYEQYF. The CDR3 DNA sequence: TGCAGTGCTAGAGATCAAGCACTCAACTACGAGCAGTACTTC.

The chain joins TRBV12-3 or TRBV12-4 to TRBJ1-3; possibly TRBD1 for D (6 bases). The CDR3 spans 15 residues. V gave up 7 bases and J gave up 2 bases, with 15 bases separating them. The CDR3: CASTLITGTGNTIYF. CDR3 in DNA: TGTGCCAGCACCCTTATTACAGGGACTGGAAACACCATATATTTT.

This clonotype has just a few counts. CDR3 nucleotide sequence: TGTGCCAGCAGCCAAGGGGAGACCTACGAGCAGTACTTC. Residues: CASSQGETYEQYF. The V and J genes are TRBV4-2 and TRBJ2-7; TRBD2 might be the D (5 bases). Per germline, CDR1 LGHNA and CDR2 YNFKEQ. V was shortened by 1 base and J by 2 bases, with 6 bases between the two germline ends. The CDR3 has 13 residues.

This chain uses TRBV7-9 with TRBJ2-4; 10 positions match TRBD1. The closer fit of TRBJ2-7 to the DNA end suggests the J call may be wrong. The CDR3 is 17 residues long. Germline-derived CDR1 and CDR2 are SEHNR and FQNEAQ (reference sequence). CDR3 sequence: CASSLTGQGLSSYEQYF. CDR3 DNA: TGTGCCAGCAGCTTAACGGGACAGGGGCTAAGCTCCTACGAGCAGTACTTC.

The rearrangement joins TRBV29-1 to TRBJ2-5; D not resolved. This CDR3 is built from 15 residues. Germline assignment: CDR1 SQVTM and CDR2 ANQGSEA. The germline V and J ends were trimmed by 6 bases and 5 bases, with 22 bases remaining between them. The CDR3 DNA is TGCAGCGTGGCGGCCGATGTGGCTCTCGGGGAGACCCAGTACTTC. Protein: CSVAADVALGETQYF.

This clonotype was found a few times. The rearrangement uses TRBV5-1 and TRBJ2-7, with 7 bases lining up with TRBD2. This CDR3 region has 14 residues. V gave up 3 bases and J gave up 2 bases; unmatched junction bases: 5. Germline CDR1 SGHRS, CDR2 YFSETQ. The CDR3 bases are TGCGCCAGCAGCTCATCCGGGACTACCTACGAGCAGTACTTC. As protein: CASSSSGTTYEQYF.